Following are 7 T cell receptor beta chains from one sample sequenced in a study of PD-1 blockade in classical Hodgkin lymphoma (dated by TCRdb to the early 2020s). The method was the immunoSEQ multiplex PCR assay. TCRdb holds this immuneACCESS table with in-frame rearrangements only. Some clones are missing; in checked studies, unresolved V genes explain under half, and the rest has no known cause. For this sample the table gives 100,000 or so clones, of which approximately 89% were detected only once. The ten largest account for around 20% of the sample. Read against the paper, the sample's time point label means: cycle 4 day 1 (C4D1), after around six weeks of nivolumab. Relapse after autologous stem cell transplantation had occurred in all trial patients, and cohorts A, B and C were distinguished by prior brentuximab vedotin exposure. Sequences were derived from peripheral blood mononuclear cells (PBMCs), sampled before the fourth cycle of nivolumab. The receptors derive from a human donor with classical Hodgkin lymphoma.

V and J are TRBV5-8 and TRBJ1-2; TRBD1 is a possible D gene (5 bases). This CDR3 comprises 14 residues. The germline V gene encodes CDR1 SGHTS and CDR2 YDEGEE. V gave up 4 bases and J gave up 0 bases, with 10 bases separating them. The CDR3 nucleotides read TGTGCCAGCAGCCCGCCGACAGCTAACTATGGCTACACCTTC. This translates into CASSPPTANYGYTF.

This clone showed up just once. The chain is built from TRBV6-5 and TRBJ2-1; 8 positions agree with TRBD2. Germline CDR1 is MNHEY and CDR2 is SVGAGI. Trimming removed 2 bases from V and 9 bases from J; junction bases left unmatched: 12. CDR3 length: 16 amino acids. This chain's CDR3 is CASSYGTSGAQSEQFF. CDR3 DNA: TGTGCCAGCAGTTACGGGACTAGTGGCGCTCAAAGTGAGCAGTTCTTC.

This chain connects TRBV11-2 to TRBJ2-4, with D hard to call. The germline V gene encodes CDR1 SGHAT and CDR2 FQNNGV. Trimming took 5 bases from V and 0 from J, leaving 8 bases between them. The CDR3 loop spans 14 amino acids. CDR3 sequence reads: CASSPSLAKNIQYF. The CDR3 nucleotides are TGTGCCAGCAGCCCTAGTTTAGCCAAAAACATTCAGTACTTC. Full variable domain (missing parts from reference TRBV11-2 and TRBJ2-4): EAGVAQSPRYKIIEKRQSVAFWCNPISGHATLYWYQQILGQGPKLLIQFQNNGVVDDSQLPKDRFSAERLKGVDSTLKIQPAKLEDSAVYLCASSPSLAKNIQYFGAGTRLSVL.

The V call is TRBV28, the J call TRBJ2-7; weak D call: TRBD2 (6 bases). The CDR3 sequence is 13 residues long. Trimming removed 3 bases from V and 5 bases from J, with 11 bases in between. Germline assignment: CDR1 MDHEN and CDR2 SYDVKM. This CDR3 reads CASSFGGRDEQYF. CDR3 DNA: TGTGCCAGCAGTTTTGGGGGGAGAGACGAGCAGTACTTC. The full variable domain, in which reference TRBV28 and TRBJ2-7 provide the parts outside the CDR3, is DVKVTQSSRYLVKRTGEKVFLECVQDMDHENMFWYRQDPGLGLRLIYFSYDVKMKEKGDIPEGYSVSREKKERFSLILESASTNQTSMYLCASSFGGRDEQYFGPGTRLTVT.

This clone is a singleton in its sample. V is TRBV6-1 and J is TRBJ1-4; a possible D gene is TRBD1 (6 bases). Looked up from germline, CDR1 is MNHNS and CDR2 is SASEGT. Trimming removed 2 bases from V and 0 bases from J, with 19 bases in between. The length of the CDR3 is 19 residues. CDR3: CASSETGQTYYTTNEKLFF. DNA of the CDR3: TGTGCCAGCAGTGAAACGGGACAAACCTATTACACAACTAATGAAAAACTGTTTTTT.

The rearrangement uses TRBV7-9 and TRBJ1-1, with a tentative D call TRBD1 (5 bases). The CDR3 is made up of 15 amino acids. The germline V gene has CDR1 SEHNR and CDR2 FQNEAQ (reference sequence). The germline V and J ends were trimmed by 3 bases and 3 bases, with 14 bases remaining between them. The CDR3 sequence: CASSFSTVWDTEAFF. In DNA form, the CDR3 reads TGTGCCAGCAGCTTTTCGACAGTCTGGGACACTGAAGCTTTCTTT.

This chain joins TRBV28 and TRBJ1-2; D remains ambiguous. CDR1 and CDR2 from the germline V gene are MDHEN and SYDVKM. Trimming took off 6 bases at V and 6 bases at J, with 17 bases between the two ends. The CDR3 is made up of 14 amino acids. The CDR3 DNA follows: TGTGCCAGCAGCCTTGGACCTTGGGTTAATGGCTACACCTTC. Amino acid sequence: CASSLGPWVNGYTF.